This T cell receptor beta chain originates from a study of CD8+ T cells in alopecia areata. Specimens obtained from alopecia areata patients comprised lesional scalp punch biopsies and peripheral blood. The authors extracted RNA and reverse transcribed it into cDNA as the sequencing template. Assay: immunoSEQ multiplex PCR; the TCRdb copy retains only in-frame clones and omits some. The sample consists of 120,000 or so clones, approximately 47% of them appearing once. Study-wide findings and caveats: Although TCR sharing was seen in mice, sharing across patients was less clear, possibly for HLA-related reasons. Sequence data from scalp samples additionally include resident alphabeta T cells of normal skin.

Regarding this clone: Its specificity is unknown.

The V and J ends lost 5 bases and 11 bases respectively, with 12 bases between them. The CDR3 runs to 11 residues. Looked up from germline, CDR1 is SGHAT and CDR2 is FQNNGV. The chain carries TRBV11-2 and TRBJ1-1, with D unresolved. Sequencing was carried out using NKG2D-low CD8+ T cells sorted from blood. This clonotype originated in a human donor with alopecia areata. CDR3 in DNA: TGTGCCAGCAGCAACCTAGGAGGGGCTTTCTTT. This sequence encodes CASSNLGGAFF.